A single sample is the source of the 27 T cell receptor beta chains below, sequenced in a study of OX40 agonist ivuxolimab in advanced cancers. The data were produced by immunoSEQ multiplex PCR, yet TCRdb's version contains in-frame clones alone and is incomplete. The sample consists of about 22,000 clones, 88% of them appearing once. The specimen was CD4+ or CD8+ T cells sorted from blood, collected in a trial of the OX40 agonist ivuxolimab. These receptors were obtained from an adult with an advanced solid tumor such as melanoma, head and neck, liver or kidney cancer.

The V and J genes are TRBV4-2 and TRBJ2-2, with D possibly TRBD1 on 6 matching bases. The CDR3 loop spans 17 amino acids. V was shortened by 5 bases and J by 2 bases, with 18 bases between the two germline ends. CDR1 and CDR2 from the germline V gene are LGHNA and YNFKEQ. The CDR3: CASSEIRDTDNTGELFF. As DNA, the CDR3 is TGTGCCAGCAGCGAAATCCGGGACACAGATAACACCGGGGAGCTGTTTTTT.

The chain recombines TRBV4-1 with TRBJ2-1; 10 bases line up with TRBD2. J gave up 4 bases and V 4 bases, and 4 bases lay outside the gene matches. CDR1 is MGHRA and CDR2 is YSYEKL in the germline V gene. The CDR3 totals 15 residues. CDR3 sequence: CASSLGLAAYNEQFF. CDR3 sequence (DNA): TGCGCCAGCAGCCTTGGACTAGCGGCTTACAATGAGCAGTTCTTC.

This chain joins TRBV21-1 and TRBJ2-5. TRBJ2-7 explains the end of the DNA better; the J call may be wrong. TRBV21-1 is a documented pseudogene. The CDR3 runs to 18 residues. Written as DNA, the CDR3 is TGTGCCAGCAGCATACAAAATGAGGGGCTTCCGAGCTCCTACGAGCAGTACTTC. The encoded protein is CASSIQNEGLPSSYEQYF.

This chain joins TRBV7-9 and TRBJ1-3; D gene uncertain. This CDR3 spans 14 amino acids. The germline V gene has CDR1 SEHNR and CDR2 FQNEAQ (reference sequence). Trimming cost V 1 base and J 0 bases, with 4 bases left between them. The CDR3 spells CASSLVNSGNTIYF. The CDR3 DNA reads TGTGCCAGCAGCTTAGTAAACTCTGGAAACACCATATATTTT.

A remark on this clone: This could be a read error, since a much larger clone is one nucleotide away. The chain couples TRBV19 to TRBJ1-1; D might be TRBD1 (6 bases). The CDR3 covers 14 residues. Trimming left V 5 bases short and J 0 bases short, with 10 bases between. Germline CDR1 LNHDA, CDR2 SQIVND (reference sequence). CDR3 sequence (DNA): TGTGCCAGTAGTTTAGGACAGTTGAACACTGAAGCTTTCTTT. The encoded protein is CASSLGQLNTEAFF.

The J gene is TRBJ2-2, the V gene TRBV11-3; TRBD2 agrees at 11 bases. The CDR3 has 15 amino acids. Germline CDR1 is SGHNT and CDR2 is YENEEA. The trim removed 3 bases at V and 3 bases at J, leaving 0 bases unmatched. The CDR3 spells CASSLGLADTGELFF. The CDR3 DNA follows: TGTGCCAGCAGCTTGGGACTAGCGGACACCGGGGAGCTGTTTTTT. The full variable domain, its missing parts supplied by reference TRBV11-3 and TRBJ2-2, is EAGVVQSPRYKIIEKKQPVAFWCNPISGHNTLYWYLQNLGQGPELLIRYENEEAVDDSQLPKDRFSAERLKGVDSTLKIQPAELGDSAVYLCASSLGLADTGELFFGEGSRLTVL.

The rearrangement joins TRBV9 to TRBJ2-7; no clear D gene. V lost 0 bases and J 5 bases, leaving 12 bases between the germline ends. Germline CDR1 reads SGDLS; CDR2 reads YYNGEE. This CDR3 comprises 14 residues. The DNA of the CDR3 is TGTGCCAGCAGCGTAGCTGGGTCGAGCCACGAGCAGTACTTC. It translates to CASSVAGSSHEQYF.

This clone appeared a single time. This sequence joins TRBV12-5 and TRBJ2-1; TRBD2 might be the D (6 bases). CDR1 is LGHNT, CDR2 FRNRAP, per germline. CDR3 length: 14 amino acids. V was pared by 1 base and J by 10 bases, with 14 bases between. The CDR3 coding sequence is TGTGCTAGTGGTTTGGCCCCAGGGACTGCGGAGCAGTTCTTC. This translates into CASGLAPGTAEQFF.

The chain employs TRBV10-2 and TRBJ2-7, with D unresolved. Germline V CDR1 and CDR2: WSHSY, SAAADI. V dropped 6 bases and J dropped 4 bases, with 13 bases sitting between them. The CDR3 is 13 amino acids. The CDR3 here is CASSDHGRYEQYF. The CDR3 nucleotides read TGCGCCAGCAGCGACCATGGACGATACGAGCAGTACTTC.

The chain combines TRBV5-6 with TRBJ1-5; D ambiguous. The CDR3 is made up of 15 amino acids. In germline, CDR1 is SGHDT, CDR2 YYEEEE. V was clipped by 2 bases and J by 3 bases, with 12 bases between them. CDR3 amino acids: CASSFFKGYNQPQHF. The DNA of the CDR3 is TGTGCCAGCAGCTTCTTCAAGGGATACAATCAGCCCCAGCATTTT. The full variable domain, in which reference TRBV5-6 and TRBJ1-5 provide the parts outside the CDR3, is DAGVTQSPTHLIKTRGQQVTLRCSPKSGHDTVSWYQQALGQGPQFIFQYYEEEERQRGNFPDRFSGHQFPNYSSELNVNALLLGDSALYLCASSFFKGYNQPQHFGDGTRLSIL.

The rearrangement uses TRBV30 and TRBJ1-2; a possible D gene is TRBD1 (6 bases). The V and J ends lost 2 bases and 4 bases respectively, with 14 bases between them. Germline V gene data show CDR1 as GTSNPN and CDR2 as SVGIG (reference sequence). The CDR3 has 14 amino acids. The CDR3 reads CAWSFGGALYGYTF. DNA for the CDR3: TGTGCCTGGAGTTTCGGGGGGGCCCTCTATGGCTACACCTTC.

The gene calls are TRBV2 and TRBJ1-3, with 7 nucleotides matching TRBD1. CDR1 is SNHLY and CDR2 is FYNNEI in the germline V gene. The CDR3 sequence is 17 residues long. V lost 4 bases and J lost 3; bases outside the gene matches: 12. CDR3 amino acids: CASSATRGHLSGNTIYF. CDR3 nucleotides: TGTGCCAGCAGTGCTACGAGGGGGCATCTCAGTGGAAACACCATATATTTT.

The chain employs TRBV19 and TRBJ2-7; no clear D. V lost 6 bases and J 3 bases, leaving 12 bases between the germline ends. CDR1 and CDR2 from the germline V gene are LNHDA and SQIVND (reference sequence). The CDR3 consists of 13 residues. The CDR3 loop is CASRTGPHYEQYF. CDR3 DNA: TGTGCCAGTAGGACGGGTCCACACTACGAGCAGTACTTC.

The chain has TRBV9 and TRBJ2-7; 8 nucleotides match TRBD1. The CDR3 loop spans 15 amino acids. Germline V lookup: CDR1 SGDLS, CDR2 YYNGEE. V shed 4 bases and J 0 bases; nucleotides not matched to a gene: 6. The CDR3 region is CASSPTGTGSYEQYF. The CDR3, as DNA: TGTGCCAGCAGCCCAACCGGGACAGGCTCCTACGAGCAGTACTTC.

This rearrangement joins TRBV6-5 to TRBJ1-2, with TRBD1 as a possible D gene (5 bases). The germline V gene encodes CDR1 MNHEY and CDR2 SVGAGI. Trimming took off 1 base at V and 3 bases at J, with 9 bases between the two ends. The CDR3 is 14 residues long. The CDR3 region has the DNA TGTGCCAGCAGTTACTTTGGGACGGACTATGGCTACACCTTC. Encoded protein: CASSYFGTDYGYTF.

The chain employs TRBV11-3 and TRBJ1-2; D call uncertain. CDR3 length: 14 amino acids. Germline V lookup: CDR1 SGHNT, CDR2 YENEEA. The germline V and J ends were trimmed by 1 base and 2 bases, with 8 bases remaining between them. The CDR3 nucleotides are TGTGCCAGCAGCTTAGTGACTCGGAACTATGGCTACACCTTC. This translates into CASSLVTRNYGYTF.

V usage is TRBV27 and J usage is TRBJ2-5, with D unresolved. The DNA end lines up better with TRBJ2-7; the J call may be wrong. Germline V gene lookup returns CDR1 MNHEY and CDR2 SMNVEV (reference sequence). This CDR3 spans 11 amino acids. This CDR3 reads CASSQSDEQYF. As DNA, the CDR3 is TGTGCCAGCAGTCAATCAGACGAGCAGTACTTC.

This clone was found a few times. This sequence joins TRBV7-2 and TRBJ1-3, with a weak D call TRBD1 (5 bases). With 1 base removed from V and 4 bases from J, the gap between germline ends came to 11 bases. Per the germline V gene, CDR1 is SGHTA and CDR2 is FQGNSA. This CDR3 has 15 amino acids. The CDR3 sequence is CASSLVGEAGNTIYF. CDR3 DNA sequence: TGTGCCAGCAGCTTAGTGGGGGAAGCCGGAAACACCATATATTTT.

The genes are TRBV4-2 and TRBJ1-2; D remains unclear. V gave up 0 bases and J gave up 5 bases, with 16 bases separating them. The CDR3 is made up of 16 amino acids. Germline loops: CDR1 LGHNA, CDR2 YNFKEQ. CDR3: CASSQEPMMEEYGYTF. The CDR3 DNA is TGTGCCAGCAGCCAAGAGCCCATGATGGAGGAGTATGGCTACACCTTC.

The V call is TRBV5-6, the J call TRBJ2-1; D unresolved. Trimming took off 0 bases at V and 5 bases at J, with 12 bases between the two ends. The V gene's germline CDR1 is SGHDT and CDR2 YYEEEE. This CDR3 contains 15 residues. CDR3 region: CASSLAGAGNNEQFF. In nucleotides, the CDR3 is TGTGCCAGCAGCTTGGCTGGAGCTGGGAACAATGAGCAGTTCTTC.

V is TRBV13 and J is TRBJ2-1; no reliable D call. Deletions cut 4 bases from V and 10 bases from J, with 20 bases between. Germline V gene lookup returns CDR1 PRHDT and CDR2 FYEKMQ (reference sequence). The CDR3 contains 15 residues. The DNA of the CDR3 is TGTGCCAGCAGCTCTCCTTCCCCACACCCGTTGGAGCAGTTCTTC. Translating gives CASSSPSPHPLEQFF.

V is TRBV27 and J is TRBJ2-7; D is possibly TRBD1 (6 bases). V lost 5 bases and J lost 2, with 13 bases in between. This CDR3 is 14 amino acids long. The V gene's germline CDR1 is MNHEY and CDR2 SMNVEV (reference sequence). The CDR3 sequence is CASSPRGGTYEQYF. Written as DNA, the CDR3 is TGTGCCAGCAGTCCACGAGGGGGTACCTACGAGCAGTACTTC.

The chain uses TRBV10-2 and TRBJ2-7; no reliable D call. The CDR3 is 14 amino acids. CDR1 is WSHSY, CDR2 SAAADI, per germline. V was cut by 5 bases and J by 4 bases, with 15 bases left in between. CDR3 residues: CASSPGFFLYEQYF. For the CDR3, the DNA is TGCGCCAGCAGTCCCGGCTTTTTCCTGTACGAGCAGTACTTC.

V usage is TRBV6-6 and J usage is TRBJ2-5; 10 bases agree with TRBD2. CDR1 is MNHNY and CDR2 is SVGAGI in the germline V gene (reference sequence). This CDR3 has 14 amino acids. Losses at the gene ends were 4 bases for V and 5 bases for J; bases not matched to a gene: 4. The CDR3 protein is CASSLAGGVETQYF. The DNA for the CDR3 is TGTGCCAGCAGTTTAGCGGGAGGTGTCGAGACCCAGTACTTC.

The chain joins TRBV30 to TRBJ2-7; either TRBD1 or TRBD2 may fit D (6 bases each). V shed 5 bases and J shed 4 bases, with 18 bases lying between them. Per the germline V gene, CDR1 is GTSNPN and CDR2 is SVGIG (reference sequence). This CDR3 region has 14 residues. CDR3 in amino acids: CAWSGGTGIYEQYF. CDR3 bases: TGTGCCTGGTCCGGGGGAACAGGGATATACGAGCAGTACTTC.

The V gene is TRBV5-6, the J gene TRBJ1-2, with a tentative D call TRBD1 (6 bases). The CDR3 is 18 residues long. CDR1 and CDR2 from the germline V gene are SGHDT and YYEEEE. Trimming cost V 4 bases and J 1 base, with 23 bases left between them. CDR3 coding DNA: TGTGCCAGCAGCGTTGGGAAAGCACGGACAGTTTTTAACTATGGCTACACCTTC. Protein product: CASSVGKARTVFNYGYTF.

The rearrangement uses TRBV5-4 and TRBJ2-1; 10 bases line up with TRBD2. The germline CDR1 and CDR2 sequences are SGHNT and YYREEE (reference sequence). The CDR3 is 17 amino acids. The V gene end was trimmed by 3 bases and the J gene end by 1 base; junction bases not matched to a gene: 7. The CDR3 bases are TGTGCCAGCAGCTCGACACTAGCGGGGCGTTCCTACAATGAGCAGTTCTTC. Translating it yields CASSSTLAGRSYNEQFF.